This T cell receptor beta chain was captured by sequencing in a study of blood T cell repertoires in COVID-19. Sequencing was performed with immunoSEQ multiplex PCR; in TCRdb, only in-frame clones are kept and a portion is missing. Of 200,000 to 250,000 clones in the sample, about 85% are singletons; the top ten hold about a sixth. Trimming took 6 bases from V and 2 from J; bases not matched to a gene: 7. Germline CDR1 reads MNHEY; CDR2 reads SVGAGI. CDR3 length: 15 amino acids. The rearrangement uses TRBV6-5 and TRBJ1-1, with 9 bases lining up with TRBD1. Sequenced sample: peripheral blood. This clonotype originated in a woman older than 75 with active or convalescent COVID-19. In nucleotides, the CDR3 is TGTGCCAGCAGCCGGTGGACAGGGGCCAACACTGAAGCTTTCTTT. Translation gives CASSRWTGANTEAFF.